The next 21 T cell receptor beta chains were all read from a single sample in a study of blood T cell repertoires in COVID-19. Clones were sequenced by immunoSEQ multiplex PCR, and TCRdb holds only the in-frame ones, with some missing. The sample lists approximately 72,000 clones, roughly 84% occurring once. Material for sequencing was peripheral blood. All receptors come from a man between 50 and 59 years old with active COVID-19.

The chain combines TRBV4-3 with TRBJ1-2; no clear D gene. There are 13 residues in the CDR3. Looked up from germline, CDR1 is LGHNA and CDR2 is YSLEER. V was trimmed by 1 base and J by 6 bases, leaving 9 bases between them. The CDR3 sequence is CASSQVFGDGYTF. The CDR3 DNA sequence: TGCGCCAGCAGCCAAGTGTTTGGAGATGGCTACACCTTC.

The rearrangement links TRBV6-5 to TRBJ2-7, with D possibly matching TRBD1 (6 bases). The V and J ends lost 11 bases and 4 bases respectively, with 15 bases between them. This CDR3 is 12 amino acids long. Germline CDR1 reads MNHEY; CDR2 reads SVGAGI. CDR3 coding DNA: TGTGCCGCGATTCCTAGGGGGTACGAGCAGTACTTC. It yields the protein CAAIPRGYEQYF.

The chain recombines TRBV6-5 with TRBJ1-6, with 7 positions matching TRBD1. This CDR3 spans 16 amino acids. V lost 4 bases and J lost 0; bases outside the gene matches: 3. Germline V gives CDR1 MNHEY, CDR2 SVGAGI. The DNA for the CDR3 is TGTGCCAGCAGTTCAGGGGGAAGCTCCTATAATTCACCCCTCCACTTT. Its protein product is CASSSGGSSYNSPLHF.

The rearrangement links TRBV9 to TRBJ2-3, with 11 nucleotides matching TRBD2. Germline V CDR1 and CDR2: SGDLS, YYNGEE. The V segment lost 0 bases and the J segment 6 bases; nucleotides outside the gene matches: 3. CDR3 length equals 15 residues. The CDR3 DNA sequence: TGTGCCAGCAGCGTAGGTAGCGGGGGGGGTGATACGCAGTATTTT. Its translation: CASSVGSGGGDTQYF.

This chain connects TRBV29-1 to TRBJ2-5; TRBD2 matches at 15 bases. With V trimmed by 6 bases and J by 5 bases, 7 bases remained unmatched. This CDR3 has 15 residues. The V gene's germline CDR1 is SQVTM and CDR2 ANQGSEA. The CDR3 region has the DNA TGCAGCGTCGTAGGACTAGCGGGAGGGTGGGAGACCCAGTACTTC. Amino acid sequence: CSVVGLAGGWETQYF.

This clone occurred a few times. The chain employs TRBV3-1 (or the pseudogene TRBV3-2) and TRBJ2-7; D remains unclear. There are 12 residues in the CDR3. Deletions cut 2 bases from V and 4 bases from J, with 6 bases between. Germline loops: CDR1 LGHDT, CDR2 YNNKEL (reference sequence). The CDR3 DNA is TGTGCCAGCAGCCAAAAGGAGTACGAGCAGTACTTC. Translating gives CASSQKEYEQYF.

The V gene is TRBV3-1 (or the pseudogene TRBV3-2), the J gene TRBJ2-1; 9 bases fit TRBD1. Losses at the gene ends were 6 bases for V and 7 bases for J; bases not matched to a gene: 7. The CDR3 totals 14 residues. Germline values: CDR1 LGHDT, CDR2 YNNKEL (reference sequence). The CDR3 coding sequence is TGTGCCAGCAGAGACAGGGGGGGAGTGAATGAGCAGTTCTTC. It encodes CASRDRGGVNEQFF.

The gene calls are TRBV18 and TRBJ2-6; D might be TRBD1 (6 bases). CDR1 is KGHSH and CDR2 is LQKENI in the germline V gene. There are 19 residues in the CDR3. V lost 1 base, J lost 0 bases, and 16 bases lay in between. The CDR3 is CASSPLSQGASSGANVLTF. In DNA form, the CDR3 reads TGTGCCAGCTCACCACTATCACAGGGTGCTAGCTCTGGGGCCAACGTCCTGACTTTC. The full variable domain, with the rest looked up from reference TRBV18 and TRBJ2-6, is NAGVMQNPRHLVRRRGQEARLRCSPMKGHSHVYWYRQLPEEGLKFMVYLQKENIIDESGMPKERFSAEFPKEGPSILRIQQVVRGDSAAYFCASSPLSQGASSGANVLTFGAGSRLTVL.

This chain connects TRBV6-4 to TRBJ2-2, with 8 bases fitting TRBD2. The CDR3 contains 14 residues. Germline V CDR1 and CDR2: MRHNA, SNTAGT. The junction had 7 bases not matched to a gene; V was cut back by 6 bases and J by 7 bases. Written as DNA, the CDR3 is TGTGCCAGCAGCAGGACTAGCTCTAACGGGGAGCTGTTTTTT. Residues: CASSRTSSNGELFF.

The chain combines TRBV7-2 with TRBJ1-2; perhaps TRBD1 as D (6 bases). The CDR3 totals 14 residues. Trimming stripped 5 bases from V and 3 bases from J, with 13 bases between. Germline CDR1 SGHTA, CDR2 FQGNSA. CDR3 sequence (DNA): TGTGCCAGCAGCCTCCGACAGGCTGACTATGGCTACACCTTC. This encodes CASSLRQADYGYTF.

The chain uses TRBV6-5 and TRBJ2-5; 7 bases line up with TRBD2. V shed 4 bases, J shed 4 bases, and the junction held 12 bases outside the gene matches. The CDR3 runs 16 residues. The germline V gene encodes CDR1 MNHEY and CDR2 SVGAGI. CDR3 amino acids: CASSLGGGMAGETQYF. CDR3 DNA: TGTGCCAGCAGTTTGGGGGGGGGTATGGCGGGAGAGACCCAGTACTTC.

The chain joins TRBV6-5 to TRBJ2-1, with D perhaps TRBD2 (5 bases). Germline assignment: CDR1 MNHEY and CDR2 SVGAGI. This CDR3 is built from 14 residues. With 7 bases removed from V and 1 base from J, the gap between germline ends came to 11 bases. The CDR3: CASTPGGSYNEQFF. In DNA form, the CDR3 reads TGTGCCAGCACCCCCGGCGGGTCCTACAATGAGCAGTTCTTC.

Details on this clone: The same CDR3 also results from other DNA sequences found in this sample. In DNA form, the CDR3 reads TGTGCCAGCAGCCCCGGGTGGAACACTGAAGCTTTCTTT. It specifies CASSPGWNTEAFF. V usage is TRBV5-4 and J usage is TRBJ1-1; no definite D call. Trimming cost V 4 bases and J 1 base, with 8 bases left between them. This CDR3 region has 13 residues. CDR1 is SGHNT, CDR2 YYREEE, per germline (reference sequence).

The V and J genes are TRBV5-1 and TRBJ2-3; D is possibly TRBD1 (6 bases). The V gene's germline CDR1 is SGHRS and CDR2 YFSETQ. V lost 0 bases and J lost 4, with 12 bases in between. The CDR3 runs 15 residues. CDR3: CASSLAGTRADTQYF. CDR3 sequence (DNA): TGCGCCAGCAGCTTGGCCGGGACACGGGCAGATACGCAGTATTTT.

With respect to this clone: One end of the junction is discordant with germline, which a read error may explain. V and J are TRBV30 and TRBJ2-5; TRBD2 aligns across 12 bases. Germline V lookup: CDR1 GTSNPN, CDR2 SVGIG (reference sequence). The CDR3 has 15 amino acids. CDR3 loop: CARSTTSGSVETQYF. CDR3 nucleotide sequence: TGTGCCCGGAGTACGACTAGCGGGAGTGTGGAGACCCAGTACTTC. Full variable domain (outside the CDR3, taken from reference TRBV30 and TRBJ2-5): SQTIHQWPATLVQPVGSPLSLECTVEGTSNPNLYWYRQAAGRGLQLLFYSVGIGQISSEVPQNLSASRPQDRQFILSSKKLLLSDSGFYLCARSTTSGSVETQYFGPGTRLLVL.

The chain carries TRBV2 and TRBJ1-2; D is unclear. The germline CDR1 and CDR2 sequences are SNHLY and FYNNEI. V was clipped by 6 bases and J by 0 bases, with 17 bases between them. The CDR3 is 16 residues long. The CDR3 nucleotides are TGTGCCAGCAGCAATAGGATGAGAGGAGCTAACTATGGCTACACCTTC. This gives the protein CASSNRMRGANYGYTF.

This clone appeared once. V is TRBV19 and J is TRBJ1-5; the D is unclear. Trimming shortened V by 5 bases and J by 1 base, and 9 bases separated the two germline ends. The CDR3 consists of 14 residues. Germline CDR1 is LNHDA and CDR2 is SQIVND (reference sequence). CDR3 coding DNA: TGTGCCAGTAGTCTGTCACTAAGCAATCAGCCCCAGCATTTT. Its translation: CASSLSLSNQPQHF.

The count of this clone is one. This rearrangement joins TRBV3-1 (or the pseudogene TRBV3-2) to TRBJ2-5; TRBD1 is a possible D gene (5 bases). Germline CDR1 LGHDT, CDR2 YNNKEL (reference sequence). V was clipped by 4 bases and J by 8 bases, with 8 bases between them. The CDR3 has 11 residues. The CDR3 sequence is CASSRGGTQYF. CDR3 in DNA: TGTGCCAGCAGCCGGGGCGGTACCCAGTACTTC.

The V call is TRBV27, the J call TRBJ1-2; 7 nucleotides match TRBD1. Germline CDR1 is MNHEY and CDR2 is SMNVEV (reference sequence). After removal of 6 bases from V and 4 bases from J, the junction contained 2 bases not matched to a gene. There are 12 residues in the CDR3. The CDR3 is CASSRQGYGYTF. The CDR3 DNA sequence: TGTGCCAGCAGCCGACAGGGCTATGGCTACACCTTC.

The chain combines TRBV5-6 with TRBJ1-1; D is possibly TRBD1 (5 bases). The ends were cut back, 2 bases at V and 6 bases at J, with 11 bases in the middle. CDR1 is SGHDT and CDR2 is YYEEEE in the germline V gene. This CDR3 spans 13 amino acids. CDR3 sequence (DNA): TGTGCCAGCAGCTTCGGGGGGAGGGCTGAAGCTTTCTTT. Translation gives CASSFGGRAEAFF.

The J gene is TRBJ1-6, the V gene TRBV5-5; TRBD1 is a possible D gene (5 bases). The germline CDR1 and CDR2 sequences are SGHKS and YYEKEE (reference sequence). V was trimmed by 9 bases and J by 7 bases, leaving 14 bases between them. The CDR3 extends over 13 amino acids. CDR3 amino acids: CATSQGSNSPLHF. CDR3 coding DNA: TGTGCCACCTCTCAGGGCTCAAATTCACCCCTCCACTTT.